These 28 T cell receptor beta chains were sequenced from one sample in a study of blood T cells in healthy people across ages. Primers used in a second PCR of about 6 to 11 cycles were a sample-barcoded 5' primer and a J-beta primer mix. TCRdb passed the 5' RACE reads through MiXCR, listing each CDR3 protein once. The sample lists 1,300,000 or so distinct CDR3 sequences; roughly 60% were seen once. Sequencing was performed on blood. Receptor source: a man in his late teens or twenties in good health.

There are a few counts of this clonotype. This chain links TRBV28 with TRBJ2-7; D unclear. CDR1 is MDHEN, CDR2 SYDVKM, per germline. V was trimmed by 5 bases and J by 4 bases, leaving 12 bases between them. The length of the CDR3 is 13 residues. CDR3: CASSPRTLYEQYF. In DNA form, the CDR3 reads TGTGCCAGCAGTCCCCGGACCTTGTACGAGCAGTACTTC.

The gene calls are TRBV15 and TRBJ2-3, with D tentatively TRBD2 (5 bases). CDR3 length equals 15 residues. V dropped 1 base and J dropped 2 bases, with 10 bases sitting between them. Germline V CDR1 and CDR2: LNHNV, YYDKDF (reference sequence). The CDR3 DNA is TGTGCCACCAGCAGAGTAGGAGCGGCCACAGATACGCAGTATTTT. Residues: CATSRVGAATDTQYF.

This rearrangement joins TRBV10-3 to TRBJ1-1; 7 positions match TRBD1. The ends lost 5 bases at V and 6 bases at J; junction bases unmatched: 9. Germline lookup yields CDR1 ENHRY and CDR2 SYGVKD. The CDR3 has 14 amino acids. CDR3 DNA sequence: TGTGCCATCAGTCCCGGGACAGTCGGCCCTGAAGCTTTCTTT. It encodes CAISPGTVGPEAFF.

This clonotype was recorded at least ten times. The chain couples TRBV5-1 to TRBJ1-2, with 7 bases aligning to TRBD1. Germline V gene sequence: CDR1 SGHRS, CDR2 YFSETQ. The CDR3 length is 13 residues. V shed 4 bases and J 5 bases; nucleotides not matched to a gene: 5. CDR3: CASSPGQSYGYTF. DNA of the CDR3: TGCGCCAGCAGCCCGGGACAGTCTTATGGCTACACCTTC. Complete variable domain (other parts from reference TRBV5-1 and TRBJ1-2): KAGVTQTPRYLIKTRGQQVTLSCSPISGHRSVSWYQQTPGQGLQFLFEYFSETQRNKGNFPGRFSGRQFSNSRSEMNVSTLELGDSALYLCASSPGQSYGYTFGSGTRLTVV.

This chain uses TRBV2 with TRBJ2-3; 9 nucleotides line up with TRBD2. Germline V CDR1 and CDR2: SNHLY, FYNNEI. The CDR3 totals 16 residues. V lost 2 bases and J lost 1; bases outside the gene matches: 4. Here the CDR3 DNA reads TGTGCCAGCAGTGAATCGCGGACTAGCGGCACAGATACGCAGTATTTT. This gives the protein CASSESRTSGTDTQYF.

In this sample, this clonotype turned up a few times. V usage is TRBV29-1 and J usage is TRBJ2-5, with D unclear. Germline V lookup: CDR1 SQVTM, CDR2 ANQGSEA. The CDR3 is 12 amino acids. V was pared by 3 bases and J by 5 bases, with 10 bases between. CDR3 residues: CSVEAVEETQYF. The CDR3 bases are TGCAGCGTTGAGGCAGTTGAGGAGACCCAGTACTTC.

V and J are TRBV20-1 and TRBJ2-1, with D unclear. In germline, CDR1 is DFQATT, CDR2 SNEGSKA (reference sequence). Deletions cut 3 bases from V and 15 bases from J, with 18 bases between. This CDR3 contains 12 residues. The DNA of the CDR3 is TGCAGTGCTAGGACCATTACGGACGGTACGTTCTTC. It is translated as CSARTITDGTFF.

The CDR3 nucleotides read TGCGCCAGCAGCCAAGAGTTCCGGACAGGGAACGAGCAGTACTTC. Residues: CASSQEFRTGNEQYF. V is TRBV4-3 and J is TRBJ2-4, with TRBD1 identical over 8 bases. The better agreement between TRBJ2-7 and the DNA end casts doubt on the J call. CDR3 size: 15 residues. Germline V CDR1 and CDR2: LGHNA, YSLEER.

The chain is built from TRBV7-2 and TRBJ2-3; the match to TRBD2 covers 14 bases. The germline gives CDR1 SGHTA, CDR2 FQGNSA. With V trimmed by 2 bases and J by 5 bases, 12 bases remained unmatched. The CDR3 is 19 amino acids. The DNA of the CDR3 is TGTGCCAGCAGCTTACAGGGATCCGGACTAGCGGGGGGCAGAGATACGCAGTATTTT. It encodes CASSLQGSGLAGGRDTQYF.

This chain joins TRBV4-1 and TRBJ2-1; TRBD1 aligns across 9 bases. The CDR3 spans 14 residues. V was pared by 4 bases and J by 7 bases, with 5 bases of the junction left unmatched. Germline V gene sequence: CDR1 MGHRA, CDR2 YSYEKL. CDR3 in DNA: TGCGCCAGCAGCCGGGACAGGGTGTGGAATGAGCAGTTCTTC. It codes for CASSRDRVWNEQFF.

CDR3 nucleotide sequence: TGTGCCAGCAGCCGAATAATGACAGGGGTTAACACTGAAGCTTTCTTT. This sequence encodes CASSRIMTGVNTEAFF. This chain connects TRBV4-2 to TRBJ1-1, with 8 bases lining up with TRBD1. The CDR3 length is 16 residues. Germline loops: CDR1 LGHNA, CDR2 YNFKEQ. The trim removed 4 bases at V and 2 bases at J, leaving 9 bases unmatched.

The rearrangement joins TRBV6-5 to TRBJ1-6, with D perhaps matching TRBD1 (5 bases). V dropped 2 bases and J dropped 6 bases, with 11 bases sitting between them. Per germline, CDR1 MNHEY and CDR2 SVGAGI. The CDR3 length is 15 residues. CDR3 region: CASSYEGALNSPLHF. The CDR3 DNA follows: TGTGCCAGCAGTTACGAAGGGGCCCTTAATTCACCCCTCCACTTT.

The chain carries TRBV12-3 or TRBV12-4 and TRBJ1-4; D is uncertain. Between the trimmed V and J ends, which lost 3 bases and 14 bases, there was a span of 13 bases. The CDR3 extends over 12 amino acids. The CDR3 region is CASSLVLRYLFF. The CDR3 nucleotides read TGTGCCAGCAGTTTGGTACTCCGCTACCTGTTTTTT.

This clonotype has just one count. The chain is built from TRBV4-1 and TRBJ1-1; 8 bases match TRBD1. The CDR3 is 15 amino acids. V lost 1 base and J lost 10; bases outside the gene matches: 11. Looked up from germline, CDR1 is MGHRA and CDR2 is YSYEKL. CDR3 in amino acids: CASSQGTGWSEGAFF. The CDR3 DNA follows: TGCGCCAGCAGCCAAGGGACAGGGTGGTCCGAGGGAGCTTTCTTT.

The chain carries TRBV20-1 and TRBJ2-7, with TRBD2 matching 12 bases. Per germline, CDR1 DFQATT and CDR2 SNEGSKA (reference sequence). This CDR3 is 13 amino acids long. Trimming took 3 bases from V and 7 from J; bases not matched to a gene: 4. The CDR3 sequence is CSARVGTSGEQYF. CDR3 in DNA: TGCAGTGCTAGGGTGGGGACTAGCGGGGAGCAGTACTTC.

The V call is TRBV20-1, the J call TRBJ2-5; 12 bases fit TRBD2. There are 14 residues in the CDR3. Germline V CDR1 and CDR2: DFQATT, SNEGSKA (reference sequence). V lost 5 bases and J lost 1; bases outside the gene matches: 2. The chain's CDR3 is CSARTSGAQETQYF. CDR3 in DNA: TGCAGTGCTCGGACTAGCGGGGCCCAAGAGACCCAGTACTTC.

Worth noting for this clonotype: This may come from a read error, since a much larger clone is one base off. This sequence joins TRBV12-3 or TRBV12-4 and TRBJ2-1; weak D call: TRBD2 (5 bases). Gene TRBJ2-7 matches the end of the DNA better, so the J call may be wrong. This CDR3 contains 13 residues. The CDR3 DNA reads as TGTGCCAGCAGTAGCGGCTCCTACAATGAGCAGTACTTC. It yields the protein CASSSGSYNEQYF.

CDR3 nucleotide sequence: TGTGCCAGCAGTACCGGTGGACAGGGGACCTACGAGCAGTACTTC. It yields the protein CASSTGGQGTYEQYF. This chain links TRBV28 with TRBJ2-7, with TRBD1 matching over 9 bases. This CDR3 spans 15 amino acids. CDR1 is MDHEN and CDR2 is SYDVKM in the germline V gene. V lost 5 bases and J lost 2; bases outside the gene matches: 7.

The chain employs TRBV25-1 and TRBJ1-1; D unclear. Looked up from germline, CDR1 is MGHDK and CDR2 is SYGVNS. Trimming shortened V by 2 bases and J by 0 bases, and 7 bases separated the two germline ends. This CDR3 has 14 amino acids. In DNA, the CDR3 is TGTGCCAGCAGTGAACAGAAATTGAACACTGAAGCTTTCTTT. It is translated as CASSEQKLNTEAFF.

As for this clonotype: The junction shows a germline mismatch at one end, possibly a read error. The rearrangement links TRBV7-7 to TRBJ2-5, with 7 nucleotides matching TRBD2. The CDR3 extends over 16 amino acids. Germline assignment: CDR1 SSHAT and CDR2 FNYEAQ (reference sequence). This chain's CDR3 is CASSLAGAGPQETQYF. CDR3 coding DNA: TGTGCTAGCAGCTTAGCGGGTGCAGGCCCCCAAGAGACCCAGTACTTC.

The chain couples TRBV12-3 or TRBV12-4 to TRBJ2-7; D uncertain. TRBJ2-1 matches the DNA end more closely, so the J call is doubtful. This CDR3 spans 13 amino acids. The CDR3 sequence is CASNPGLENEQFF. CDR3 bases: TGTGCCAGCAATCCAGGCCTAGAGAATGAGCAGTTCTTC.

This clonotype was detected a few times. This chain joins TRBV4-1 and TRBJ1-4; no reliable D call. Germline lookup yields CDR1 MGHRA and CDR2 YSYEKL. The CDR3 has 15 amino acids. V lost 4 bases and J lost 3, with 12 bases in between. CDR3 loop: CASSPLDESNEKLFF. CDR3 in DNA: TGCGCCAGCAGCCCCCTTGACGAATCTAATGAAAAACTGTTTTTT.

V and J are TRBV25-1 and TRBJ2-5; 7 bases are a match to TRBD2. V lost 4 bases and J lost 2; bases outside the gene matches: 10. Germline lookup yields CDR1 MGHDK and CDR2 SYGVNS. The length of the CDR3 is 16 residues. Written as DNA, the CDR3 is TGTGCCAGCAGTGGCCCATCTCCAGCGGGACAAGAGACCCAGTACTTC. Its protein is CASSGPSPAGQETQYF.

This chain uses TRBV6-5 with TRBJ2-1, with TRBD2 identical over 11 bases. J lost 13 bases, V lost 6 bases, and 14 bases had no gene match. The CDR3 runs 15 residues. CDR1 is MNHEY and CDR2 is SVGAGI in the germline V gene. For the CDR3, the DNA is TGTGCCAGCAGGCCCACCGGGACTAGCGGAGAGACCCAGTTCTTC. Translation: CASRPTGTSGETQFF.

The chain recombines TRBV20-1 with TRBJ2-1, with 11 bases fitting TRBD2. Germline V gene sequence: CDR1 DFQATT, CDR2 SNEGSKA (reference sequence). CDR3 length: 15 amino acids. The ends lost 4 bases at V and 3 bases at J; junction bases unmatched: 5. As DNA, the CDR3 is TGCAGTGCTACTTCCGGGACTAGCGGCTACAATGAGCAGTTCTTC. It is translated as CSATSGTSGYNEQFF.

This chain joins TRBV18 and TRBJ2-1; D gene unclear. The germline gives CDR1 KGHSH, CDR2 LQKENI. V was cut by 3 bases and J by 2 bases, with 14 bases left in between. The CDR3 is made up of 16 amino acids. CDR3 amino acids: CASSPGTADTYNEQFF. The CDR3 nucleotides read TGTGCCAGCTCACCCGGTACAGCCGATACCTACAATGAGCAGTTCTTC.

This clonotype has more than one count but fewer than ten. CDR3 residues: CASSAHSGRSLYEQFF. The CDR3 bases are TGTGCCAGCAGCGCCCATAGCGGGAGGTCTTTATATGAGCAGTTCTTC. V is TRBV9 and J is TRBJ2-1; 10 bases map to TRBD2. V trimming: 3 bases; J trimming: 8 bases; junction bases outside the gene matches: 11. Germline V gene data show CDR1 as SGDLS and CDR2 as YYNGEE. The CDR3 is 16 amino acids.

This clonotype was detected a few times. J is TRBJ2-7 and V is TRBV5-1, with 7 bases lining up with TRBD1. Germline V CDR1 and CDR2: SGHRS, YFSETQ. CDR3 length equals 14 residues. V shed 2 bases, J shed 1 base, and the junction held 3 bases outside the gene matches. As DNA, the CDR3 is TGCGCCAGCAGCTTTGGGACAGTTTCCTACGAGCAGTACTTC. It encodes CASSFGTVSYEQYF.